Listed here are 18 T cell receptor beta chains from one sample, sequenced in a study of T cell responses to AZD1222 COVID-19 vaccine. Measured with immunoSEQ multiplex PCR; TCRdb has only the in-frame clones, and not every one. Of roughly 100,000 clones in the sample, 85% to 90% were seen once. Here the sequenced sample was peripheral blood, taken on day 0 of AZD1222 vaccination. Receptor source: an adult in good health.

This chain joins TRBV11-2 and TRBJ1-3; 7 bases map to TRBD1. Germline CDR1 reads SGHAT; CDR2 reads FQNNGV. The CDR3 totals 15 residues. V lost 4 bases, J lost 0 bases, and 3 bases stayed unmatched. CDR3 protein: CASSSRTGSGNTIYF. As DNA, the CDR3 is TGTGCCAGCAGCTCAAGGACAGGCTCTGGAAACACCATATATTTT.

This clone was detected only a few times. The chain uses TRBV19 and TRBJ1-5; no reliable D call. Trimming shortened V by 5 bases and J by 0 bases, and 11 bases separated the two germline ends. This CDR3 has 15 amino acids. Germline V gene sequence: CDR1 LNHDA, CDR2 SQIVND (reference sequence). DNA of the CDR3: TGTGCCAGTAGTTTGTCAGCCTATAGCAATCAGCCCCAGCATTTT. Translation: CASSLSAYSNQPQHF.

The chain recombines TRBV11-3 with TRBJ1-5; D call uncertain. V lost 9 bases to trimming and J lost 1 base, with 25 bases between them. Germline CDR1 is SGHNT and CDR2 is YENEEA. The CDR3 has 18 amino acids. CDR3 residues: CARPPPISIPGSNQPQHF. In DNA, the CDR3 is TGTGCCAGACCCCCTCCCATCTCCATTCCGGGGAGCAATCAGCCCCAGCATTTT. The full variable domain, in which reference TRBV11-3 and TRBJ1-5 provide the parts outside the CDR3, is EAGVVQSPRYKIIEKKQPVAFWCNPISGHNTLYWYLQNLGQGPELLIRYENEEAVDDSQLPKDRFSAERLKGVDSTLKIQPAELGDSAVYLCARPPPISIPGSNQPQHFGDGTRLSIL.

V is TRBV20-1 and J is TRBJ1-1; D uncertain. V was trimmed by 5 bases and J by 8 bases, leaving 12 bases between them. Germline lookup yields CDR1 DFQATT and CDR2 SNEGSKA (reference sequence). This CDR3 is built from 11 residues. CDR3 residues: CSAREFREAFF. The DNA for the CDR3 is TGCAGTGCTCGCGAATTCAGGGAAGCTTTCTTT.

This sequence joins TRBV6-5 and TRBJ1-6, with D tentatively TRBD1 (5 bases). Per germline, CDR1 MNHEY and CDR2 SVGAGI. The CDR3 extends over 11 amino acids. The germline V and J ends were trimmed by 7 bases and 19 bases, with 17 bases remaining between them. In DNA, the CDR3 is TGTGCCAGCATGATTCAGGGCCCCCCTCACTTT. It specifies CASMIQGPPHF.

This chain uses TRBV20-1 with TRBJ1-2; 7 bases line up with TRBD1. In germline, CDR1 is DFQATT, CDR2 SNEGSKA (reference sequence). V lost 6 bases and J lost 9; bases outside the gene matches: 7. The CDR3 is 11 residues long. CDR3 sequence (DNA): TGCAGTGCCTCCAGGGGGGAAAGCTACACCTTC. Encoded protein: CSASRGESYTF.

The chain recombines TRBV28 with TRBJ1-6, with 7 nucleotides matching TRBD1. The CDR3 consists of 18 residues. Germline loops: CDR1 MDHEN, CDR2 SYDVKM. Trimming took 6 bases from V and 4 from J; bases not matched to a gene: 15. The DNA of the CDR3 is TGTGCCAGCAGGGGCCGTGGGACAGTCCTACCGTATAATTCACCCCTCCACTTT. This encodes CASRGRGTVLPYNSPLHF.

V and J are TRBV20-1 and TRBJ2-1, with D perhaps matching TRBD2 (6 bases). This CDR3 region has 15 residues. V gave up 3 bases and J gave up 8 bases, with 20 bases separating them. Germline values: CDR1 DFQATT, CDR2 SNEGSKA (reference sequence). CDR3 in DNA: TGCAGTGCTAGTGGGCCCTGGGCGGGGACCCATGAGCAGTTCTTC. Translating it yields CSASGPWAGTHEQFF.

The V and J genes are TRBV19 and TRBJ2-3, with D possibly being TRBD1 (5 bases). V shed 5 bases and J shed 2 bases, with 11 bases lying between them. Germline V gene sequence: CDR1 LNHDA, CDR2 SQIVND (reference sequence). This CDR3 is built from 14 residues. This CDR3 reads CASSADTNTDTQYF. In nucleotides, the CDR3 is TGTGCCAGTAGTGCGGACACCAACACAGATACGCAGTATTTT. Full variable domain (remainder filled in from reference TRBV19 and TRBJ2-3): DGGITQSPKYLFRKEGQNVTLSCEQNLNHDAMYWYRQDPGQGLRLIYYSQIVNDFQKGDIAEGYSVSREKKESFPLTVTSAQKNPTAFYLCASSADTNTDTQYFGPGTRLTVL.

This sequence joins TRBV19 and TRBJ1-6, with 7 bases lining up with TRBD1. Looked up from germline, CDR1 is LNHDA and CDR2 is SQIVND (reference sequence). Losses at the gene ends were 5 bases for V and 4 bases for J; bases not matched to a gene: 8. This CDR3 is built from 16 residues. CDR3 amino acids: CASSRDRDLYNSPLHF. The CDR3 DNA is TGTGCCAGTAGTCGAGACAGGGACCTTTATAATTCACCCCTCCACTTT.

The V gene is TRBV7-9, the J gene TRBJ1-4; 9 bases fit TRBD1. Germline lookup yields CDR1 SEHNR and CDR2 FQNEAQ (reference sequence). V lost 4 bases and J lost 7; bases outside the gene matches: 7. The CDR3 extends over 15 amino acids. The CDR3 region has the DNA TGTGCCAGCAGCTCAGACAGGGGGATAATTGAAAAACTGTTTTTT. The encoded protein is CASSSDRGIIEKLFF.

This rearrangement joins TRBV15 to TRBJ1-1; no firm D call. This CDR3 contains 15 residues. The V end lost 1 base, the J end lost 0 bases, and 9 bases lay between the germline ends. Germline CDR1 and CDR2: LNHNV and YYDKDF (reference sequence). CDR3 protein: CATSRAVFMNTEAFF. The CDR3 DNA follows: TGTGCCACCAGCAGAGCGGTCTTCATGAACACTGAAGCTTTCTTT.

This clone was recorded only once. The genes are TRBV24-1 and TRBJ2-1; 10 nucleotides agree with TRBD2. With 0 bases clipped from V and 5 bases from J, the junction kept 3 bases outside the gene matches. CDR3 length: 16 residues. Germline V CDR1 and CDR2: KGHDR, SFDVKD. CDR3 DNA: TGTGCCACCAGTGATTTGAGCGGGGGGGCCCACAATGAGCAGTTCTTC. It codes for CATSDLSGGAHNEQFF.

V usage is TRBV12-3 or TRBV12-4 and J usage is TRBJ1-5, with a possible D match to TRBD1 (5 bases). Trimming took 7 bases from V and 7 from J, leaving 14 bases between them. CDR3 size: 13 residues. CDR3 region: CASIKTGDQPQHF. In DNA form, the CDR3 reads TGTGCCAGCATAAAAACGGGGGACCAGCCCCAGCATTTT.

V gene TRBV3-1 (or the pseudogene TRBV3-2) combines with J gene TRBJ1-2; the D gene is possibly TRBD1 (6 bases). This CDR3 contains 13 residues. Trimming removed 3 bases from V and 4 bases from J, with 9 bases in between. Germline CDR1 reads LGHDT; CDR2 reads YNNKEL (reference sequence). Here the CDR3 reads CASSQGGVYGYTF. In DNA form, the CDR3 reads TGTGCCAGCAGCCAGGGGGGCGTCTATGGCTACACCTTC.

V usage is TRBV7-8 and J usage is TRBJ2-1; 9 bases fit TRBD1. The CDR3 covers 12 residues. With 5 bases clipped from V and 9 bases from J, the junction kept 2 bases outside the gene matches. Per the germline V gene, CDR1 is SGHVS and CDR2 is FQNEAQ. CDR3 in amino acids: CASSRDRAEQFF. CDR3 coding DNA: TGTGCCAGCAGCCGGGACAGGGCTGAGCAGTTCTTC.

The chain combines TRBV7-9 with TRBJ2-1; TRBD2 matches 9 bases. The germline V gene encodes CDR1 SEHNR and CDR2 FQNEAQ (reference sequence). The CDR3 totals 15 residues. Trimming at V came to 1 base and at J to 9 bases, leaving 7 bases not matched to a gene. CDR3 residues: CASSLVGSGGGEQFF. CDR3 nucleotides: TGTGCCAGCAGCTTAGTCGGTAGCGGGGGTGGTGAGCAGTTCTTC.

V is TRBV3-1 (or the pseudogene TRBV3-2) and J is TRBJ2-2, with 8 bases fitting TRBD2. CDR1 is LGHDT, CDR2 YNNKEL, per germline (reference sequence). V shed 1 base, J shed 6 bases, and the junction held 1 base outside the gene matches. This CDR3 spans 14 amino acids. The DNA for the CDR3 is TGTGCCAGCAGCCAAGCCGGGGGGGCCGGGGAGCTGTTTTTT. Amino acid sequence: CASSQAGGAGELFF.